A single sample gave rise to the 10 T cell receptor beta chains below, sequenced in a study of cytomegalovirus exposure and HLA in healthy donors. The PCR employed 60 Vbeta primers together with 13 Jbeta primers. Clones were sequenced by immunoSEQ multiplex PCR, and TCRdb holds only the in-frame ones, with some missing. Among about 94,000 clones, around four fifths were seen once, and the ten largest hold about 6.6%. The sequenced sample consisted of PBMCs. These receptors were taken from a middle-aged man in good health and CMV-seropositive.

This clone was seen a few times. This rearrangement joins TRBV19 to TRBJ2-1, with 8 bases identical to TRBD2. Trimming cost V 0 bases and J 10 bases; bases outside gene matches: 8. Germline CDR1 and CDR2: LNHDA and SQIVND (reference sequence). CDR3 length: 15 residues. This CDR3 reads CASSIDAGTRREQFF. CDR3 nucleotides: TGTGCCAGTAGTATAGACGCCGGGACTAGAAGAGAGCAGTTCTTC.

CDR3 residues: CAISETYEQYF. CDR3 in DNA: TGTGCCATCAGTGAGACTTACGAGCAGTACTTC. This chain connects TRBV10-3 to TRBJ2-7, with no clear D. V was shortened by 2 bases and J by 4 bases, with 3 bases between the two germline ends. In germline, CDR1 is ENHRY, CDR2 SYGVKD. This CDR3 has 11 amino acids.

The chain has TRBV5-3 and TRBJ1-4, with 8 bases aligning to TRBD1. TRBV5-3 is an ORF, and what it does is uncertain. V was pared by 6 bases and J by 7 bases, with 17 bases of the junction left unmatched. The length of the CDR3 is 17 residues. The CDR3 sequence: CARKIGQGPLLGEKLFF. CDR3 sequence (DNA): TGTGCCAGAAAAATTGGACAGGGACCTCTCCTGGGTGAAAAACTGTTTTTT.

The CDR3, as DNA: TGTGCCAGCAGCGCCCGGACAGGGAGGGAAAAACTGTTTTTT. Translation gives CASSARTGREKLFF. V gene TRBV7-9 combines with J gene TRBJ1-4; TRBD1 aligns across 8 bases. The CDR3 extends over 14 amino acids. Germline CDR1 and CDR2: SEHNR and FQNEAQ (reference sequence). V shed 5 bases, J shed 8 bases, and the junction held 7 bases outside the gene matches. Variable domain in full (rest from reference TRBV7-9 and TRBJ1-4): DTGVSQNPRHKITKRGQNVTFRCDPISEHNRLYWYRQTLGQGPEFLTYFQNEAQLEKSRLLSDRFSAERPKGSFSTLEIQRTEQGDSAMYLCASSARTGREKLFFGSGTQLSVL.

J is TRBJ1-1 and V is TRBV6-5, with D maybe TRBD1 (5 bases). Germline loops: CDR1 MNHEY, CDR2 SVGAGI. CDR3 length: 13 residues. The V end lost 7 bases, the J end lost 10 bases, and 19 bases lay between the germline ends. CDR3 region: CASMGGNRRGAFF. CDR3 coding DNA: TGTGCCAGCATGGGGGGAAATCGGCGTGGAGCTTTCTTT.

The chain links TRBV6-1 to TRBJ2-6, with D perhaps TRBD2 (6 bases). Germline CDR1 reads MNHNS; CDR2 reads SASEGT. The CDR3 covers 15 residues. Trimming removed 7 bases from V and 2 bases from J, with 12 bases in between. CDR3: CASKIGGTGANVLTF. CDR3 bases: TGTGCCAGCAAGATTGGGGGGACTGGGGCCAACGTCCTGACTTTC.

The rearrangement links TRBV4-1 to TRBJ2-1, with 8 bases identical to TRBD1. Germline assignment: CDR1 MGHRA and CDR2 YSYEKL. V lost 0 bases and J lost 6; bases outside the gene matches: 4. The CDR3 has 15 amino acids. The CDR3 DNA reads TGCGCCAGCAGCCAAGAATGGACAGGGACCAATGAGCAGTTCTTC. Its protein is CASSQEWTGTNEQFF.

This clone appeared a single time. J is TRBJ2-2 and V is TRBV10-3; the D gene is possibly TRBD2 (5 bases). The CDR3 has 15 residues. CDR1 is ENHRY and CDR2 is SYGVKD in the germline V gene. Trimming cost V 7 bases and J 0 bases, with 12 bases left between them. CDR3 amino acids: CAITERLSNTGELFF. The CDR3 DNA reads TGTGCCATCACGGAGAGACTATCGAACACCGGGGAGCTGTTTTTT.

V usage is TRBV5-1 and J usage is TRBJ2-2; D might be TRBD1 (5 bases). The V and J ends lost 4 bases and 3 bases respectively, with 13 bases between them. This CDR3 contains 15 residues. From germline, CDR1 is SGHRS and CDR2 YFSETQ. This CDR3 reads CASSPRVADTGELFF. The CDR3 nucleotides read TGCGCCAGCAGCCCCAGGGTGGCGGACACCGGGGAGCTGTTTTTT.

The rearrangement joins TRBV29-1 to TRBJ2-3; 9 nucleotides line up with TRBD1. The CDR3 totals 15 residues. Germline CDR1 SQVTM, CDR2 ANQGSEA. The V segment lost 3 bases and the J segment 2 bases; nucleotides outside the gene matches: 6. The CDR3 DNA is TGCAGCGTTGACGGGACAGGGAACCCCACAGATACGCAGTATTTT. Protein product: CSVDGTGNPTDTQYF.